The subject of this entry is one TCR beta chain. Germline V gene data show CDR1 as SGHRS and CDR2 as YFSETQ. This CDR3 has 13 residues. Trimming shortened V by 5 bases and J by 0 bases, and 9 bases separated the two germline ends. These data originate in a study of blood T cell repertoires in COVID-19. Study details: Acute-phase and convalescent COVID-19 samples originated in the United States, Italy and Spain.

Some clones are missing from TCRdb's copy, which holds only in-frame ones; the method was immunoSEQ multiplex PCR. The sample shows 170,000 or so clones, more than 70% of them seen only once. This sequence originates from a man aged 18 to 29 with active or convalescent COVID-19. Sequenced input: peripheral blood. The rearrangement uses TRBV5-1 and TRBJ2-7; D not certain. The CDR3 region has the DNA TGCGCCAGCAGTCAGGTGAGCTCCTACGAGCAGTACTTC. Encoded protein: CASSQVSSYEQYF.